This is a list of T cell receptor beta chains from one sample in a study of glioma-infiltrating T cells. TCRdb passed the multiplex PCR reads through MiXCR, listing each CDR3 protein once. The sample contains about 400,000 distinct CDR3 sequences, about 40% of which appear only once. Specimen: glioma tissue, nonneoplastic brain tissue, or PBMCs (not recorded which). These TCRs come from a human donor with low-grade glioma or glioblastoma, undergoing nonglioma brain surgery, or in good health (not recorded which). Both conserved end residues are trimmed from each CDR3. A clone size is listed for some rows: how often the clone was seen (once, few, many), or a class if it is expanded.

>TRBV27|NA
ASSFSVTGATDTQY
>TRBV7-9|few
ASNQAVAPTLYNEQF
>TRBV24-1|NA
ATSDPRAYTDTQY
>TRBV2|many
ASSRETFNQPQH
>TRBV20-1|NA
SAGTGSHKQY
>TRBV19|few
ASSTIAGAVTDTQY
>TRBV6-9|few
ASSYKGGLAGEFFYEQY
>TRBV20-1|NA
SARDRGLAGAH
>TRBV20-1|many
SARSTGDSSPLH
>TRBV20-1|NA
SASVASGRALGNEQF
>TRBV3-1|NA
ASSQEGTSGRAFGETQY
>TRBV4-3|once
ASTPGRESDTQY
>TRBV25-1|NA
ASSNARGSSDTQY
>TRBV12-3/TRBV12-4|NA
ASSPRGTVRKTQY
>TRBV27|few
ASSPAPALNEQY